These T cell receptor beta chains were read from a single sample in a study of T cell responses to AZD1222 COVID-19 vaccine. Profiled with immunoSEQ multiplex PCR; TCRdb holds only in-frame clones, not every one. Altogether under 140,000 clones are present, roughly 85% being singletons, with the ten largest covering 3.2%. The sequences come from peripheral blood, collected on day 0 of AZD1222 vaccination. These receptors originate from an adult in good health. Each CDR3 is given with its conserved first and last residue. Fields, in order: D gene, V gene, clone size, J gene, CDR3 protein, CDR3 DNA. D genes are given only for firm matches. Where a row states a size, it is once, few, many or the class of an expanded clone; other rows omit it.

D gene: TRBD2; V gene: TRBV5-4; clone size: .; J gene: TRBJ2-1; CDR3 protein: CASSLIGGDEQFF; CDR3 DNA: TGTGCCAGCAGCTTGATTGGGGGGGATGAGCAGTTCTTC
D gene: TRBD1; V gene: TRBV5-1; clone size: .; J gene: TRBJ1-5; CDR3 protein: CASSPTGSGNQPQHF; CDR3 DNA: TGCGCCAGCAGCCCGACAGGGTCTGGCAATCAGCCCCAGCATTTT
D gene: .; V gene: TRBV19; clone size: .; J gene: TRBJ2-7; CDR3 protein: CASSENRDGDYEQYF; CDR3 DNA: TGTGCCAGTAGTGAAAACCGGGACGGAGACTACGAGCAGTACTTC
D gene: .; V gene: TRBV28; clone size: .; J gene: TRBJ1-5; CDR3 protein: CASSLVENQPQHF; CDR3 DNA: TGTGCCAGCAGTTTAGTGGAAAATCAGCCCCAGCATTTT
D gene: TRBD1; V gene: TRBV27; clone size: .; J gene: TRBJ2-2; CDR3 protein: CASSSDRGHHTGELFF; CDR3 DNA: TGTGCCAGCAGTTCTGACAGGGGGCACCACACCGGGGAGCTGTTTTTT
D gene: TRBD2; V gene: TRBV5-6; clone size: .; J gene: TRBJ2-7; CDR3 protein: CASSHTGTSDEQYF; CDR3 DNA: TGTGCCAGCAGCCACACCGGGACTAGCGACGAGCAGTACTTC
D gene: .; V gene: TRBV4-1; clone size: few; J gene: TRBJ2-2; CDR3 protein: CASSPWDAGELFF; CDR3 DNA: TGCGCCAGCAGCCCCTGGGATGCCGGGGAGCTGTTTTTT
D gene: .; V gene: TRBV5-1; clone size: .; J gene: TRBJ2-3; CDR3 protein: CASSLLQANTDTQYF; CDR3 DNA: TGCGCCAGCAGCTTACTACAGGCCAACACAGATACGCAGTATTTT
D gene: .; V gene: TRBV12-3/TRBV12-4; clone size: .; J gene: TRBJ1-5; CDR3 protein: CASRGLGHQPQHF; CDR3 DNA: TGTGCCAGCAGGGGCCTGGGGCACCAGCCCCAGCATTTT
D gene: .; V gene: TRBV29-1; clone size: once; J gene: TRBJ1-1; CDR3 protein: CSVGMTVMNTEAFF; CDR3 DNA: TGCAGCGTTGGGATGACAGTCATGAACACTGAAGCTTTCTTT
D gene: TRBD1; V gene: TRBV3-1/TRBV3-2; clone size: once; J gene: TRBJ1-6; CDR3 protein: CASSQGDRAVPLHF; CDR3 DNA: TGTGCCAGCAGCCAAGGGGACAGGGCTGTACCCCTCCACTTT
D gene: TRBD2; V gene: TRBV4-1; clone size: .; J gene: TRBJ2-7; CDR3 protein: CASSQMSGSGFYEQYF; CDR3 DNA: TGCGCCAGCAGCCAGATGAGCGGGAGCGGTTTCTACGAGCAGTACTTC
D gene: TRBD1; V gene: TRBV6-5; clone size: .; J gene: TRBJ1-3; CDR3 protein: CASSSDRFSGNTIYF; CDR3 DNA: TGTGCCAGCAGTTCGGACAGGTTCTCTGGAAACACCATATATTTT
D gene: TRBD1; V gene: TRBV12-3/TRBV12-4; clone size: .; J gene: TRBJ2-7; CDR3 protein: CASRDRASREQYF; CDR3 DNA: TGTGCCAGCAGGGACAGGGCGAGTCGGGAGCAGTACTTC
D gene: TRBD2; V gene: TRBV5-1; clone size: .; J gene: TRBJ2-1; CDR3 protein: CASSVQLAGVSNEQFF; CDR3 DNA: TGCGCCAGCAGCGTTCAACTAGCGGGAGTTTCCAATGAGCAGTTCTTC
D gene: TRBD2; V gene: TRBV6-1; clone size: .; J gene: TRBJ2-4; CDR3 protein: CASSEGLAELAKNIQYF; CDR3 DNA: TGTGCCAGCAGTGAGGGACTAGCGGAGTTAGCCAAAAACATTCAGTACTTC
D gene: TRBD1; V gene: TRBV6-5; clone size: .; J gene: TRBJ1-2; CDR3 protein: CASKSGGENYGYTF; CDR3 DNA: TGTGCCAGCAAATCAGGGGGCGAGAACTATGGCTACACCTTC
D gene: .; V gene: TRBV5-5; clone size: .; J gene: TRBJ1-1; CDR3 protein: CASSLQLENTEAFF; CDR3 DNA: TGTGCCAGCAGCTTGCAGTTAGAGAACACTGAAGCTTTCTTT